This T cell receptor beta chain was identified in a study of beta chain features in type 1 diabetes. As concerns this clone: Antigen unknown.

Germline assignment: CDR1 SGDLS and CDR2 YYNGEE. V lost 0 bases to trimming and J lost 2 bases, with 11 bases between them. The length of the CDR3 is 15 residues. General study findings and limits: Shortening of TCRB CDR3s, moderate but significant, appeared in all four CD4+ subsets of Type 1 diabetes patients. Individuals with type 1 diabetes displayed fewer insertions and more deletions at VDJ junctions.

What was sequenced were expressed TCRB transcripts, since all of the isolated RNA had been reverse transcribed. Clones were read by immunoSEQ multiplex PCR, and TCRdb kept only the in-frame ones, dropping some. The sample lists about 740,000 clones; 13% were seen once. This chain links TRBV9 with TRBJ1-2; D unresolved. The sample was naive CD4+ T cells from blood. The TCR comes from a man aged 18 to 30 with type 1 diabetes. The chain's CDR3 is CASSVEDVLNYGYTF. DNA of the CDR3: TGTGCCAGCAGCGTAGAGGACGTCTTAAACTATGGCTACACCTTC.